These T cell receptor beta chains were read from a single sample in a study of T cell repertoires in cytomegalovirus infection. TCRdb ran MiXCR on the reads and lists one entry per CDR3 protein. In the table there are hundreds of thousands of distinct CDR3 sequences, almost 30% of which are singletons. Their antigens are not known. The sample here was cultured PBMCs, taken from culture after CMV antigen stimulation. The receptor set was obtained from a human donor in good health (CMV status not recorded). Some clones in this sample may be carry-over from other donors' samples. The CDR3 runs from the conserved cysteine through the conserved F or W. D genes are given only for firm matches. Size is stated for part of the rows, as once, few or many counts, or as a class when the clone is expanded.

v_gene	d_gene	abundance	len	j_gene	CDR3nt	CDR3aa
TRBV28	NA	few	14	TRBJ1-1	TGTGCCAGCATTGCCGGACAGCCGAACACTGAAGCTTTCTTT	CASIAGQPNTEAFF
TRBV7-9	TRBD1	few	14	TRBJ2-1	TGTGCCAGCAGCGAGGACAGGGGTGGCAATGAGCAGTTCTTC	CASSEDRGGNEQFF
TRBV9	NA	NA	13	TRBJ2-3	TGTGCCAGCAGCGCGCTAGCGACAGATACGCAGTATTTT	CASSALATDTQYF
TRBV10-1	NA	few	16	TRBJ2-1	TGCGCCAGCAGTGTGGGGGGTGTTCCCCCTTACAATGAGCAGTTCTTC	CASSVGGVPPYNEQFF
TRBV13	NA	NA	14	TRBJ2-7	TGTGCCAGCAGCTCAACGGGACGGTACTACGAGCAGTACTTC	CASSSTGRYYEQYF
TRBV7-6	TRBD2	many	16	TRBJ2-3	TGTGCCAGCAGCTTAGCGGGTACTAGCGGTGGGGATACGCAGTATTTT	CASSLAGTSGGDTQYF
TRBV12-3/TRBV12-4	NA	few	14	TRBJ2-6	TGTGCCAGCCATGATAACTCTGGGGCCAACGTCCTGACTTTC	CASHDNSGANVLTF
TRBV12-3/TRBV12-4	TRBD2	few	16	TRBJ2-5	TGTGCCAGCAGTTTATGGCTAGCGGGGGGGCAAGAGACCCAGTACTTC	CASSLWLAGGQETQYF
TRBV6-1	TRBD2	few	15	TRBJ2-1	TGTGCCAGCAGTCAACTAGCGGGGGAATACAATGAGCAGTTCTTC	CASSQLAGEYNEQFF
TRBV27	NA	NA	12	TRBJ1-6	TGTGCCAGCAGTTTTCCTAATTCACCCCTCCACTTT	CASSFPNSPLHF
TRBV11-2	NA	once	14	TRBJ2-3	TGTGCCAGCAGCCTTTTCTCGAGGAGAGATACGCAGTATTTT	CASSLFSRRDTQYF
TRBV30	NA	NA	14	TRBJ1-2	TGTGCCTGGAGTGCGAGGGGAGATCTCTATGGCTACACCTTC	CAWSARGDLYGYTF
TRBV5-1	NA	many	16	TRBJ1-5	TGCGCCAGCAGCTTGGGGGCGGGGGGTCACAATCAGCCCCAGCATTTT	CASSLGAGGHNQPQHF
TRBV10-3	TRBD1	NA	14	TRBJ1-2	TGTGCCATCAGTGGTCAACAGGGGGCTGGAGGCTACACCTTC	CAISGQQGAGGYTF
TRBV12-5	NA	few	14	TRBJ1-1	TGTGCTAGTGGTTCCCTGGGGGGGAACACTGAAGCTTTCTTT	CASGSLGGNTEAFF
TRBV7-6	TRBD2	NA	18	TRBJ2-3	TGTGCCAGCAGCTCACCCATGGGACTAGCGGGGATGATAAGGGCGCAGTATTTT	CASSSPMGLAGMIRAQYF
TRBV20-1	NA	NA	14	TRBJ1-4	TGCAGTGCTAGAGATAGTACGGAGGGGGGAAAACTGTTTTTT	CSARDSTEGGKLFF
TRBV11-2	TRBD2	NA	16	TRBJ2-5	TGTGCCAGCAGCTTCCTCTCGACTAGCCCTATAGGGGCCCAGTACTTC	CASSFLSTSPIGAQYF
TRBV4-2	NA	few	14	TRBJ1-2	TGTGCCAGCAGCACCTACAGAGCTAACTATGGCTACACCTTC	CASSTYRANYGYTF
TRBV13	NA	NA	17	TRBJ1-1	TGTGCCAGCAGCTTAGGGTTCGGGGGAAGGGGTAACGCTGAAGCTTTCTTT	CASSLGFGGRGNAEAFF